The 10 T cell receptor beta chains below were found in one sample sequenced in a study of T cell responses to AZD1222 COVID-19 vaccine. TCRdb's table, derived via immunoSEQ multiplex PCR, lists solely in-frame clones and lacks some. The sample shows around 130,000 clones, 75% to 95% of them seen only once. The specimen was peripheral blood, collected 28 days after the second AZD1222 dose. The receptors here all came from an adult who received the AZD1222 COVID-19 vaccine.

This rearrangement joins TRBV5-1 to TRBJ1-2; 7 positions match TRBD1. The germline CDR1 and CDR2 sequences are SGHRS and YFSETQ. V shed 1 base, J shed 11 bases, and the junction held 8 bases outside the gene matches. This CDR3 region has 13 residues. The CDR3 reads CASSLPGGTVYTF. Written as DNA, the CDR3 is TGCGCCAGCAGCTTGCCCGGGGGGACAGTTTACACCTTC. Full variable domain (rest looked up from reference TRBV5-1 and TRBJ1-2): KAGVTQTPRYLIKTRGQQVTLSCSPISGHRSVSWYQQTPGQGLQFLFEYFSETQRNKGNFPGRFSGRQFSNSRSEMNVSTLELGDSALYLCASSLPGGTVYTFGSGTRLTVV.

The rearrangement uses TRBV5-1 and TRBJ1-1, with TRBD1 identical over 10 bases. J was trimmed by 6 bases and V by 3 bases; bases with no gene match: 2. The CDR3 sequence is 13 residues long. Germline loops: CDR1 SGHRS, CDR2 YFSETQ. Here the CDR3 DNA reads TGCGCCAGCAGCTGGACAGGGGGAGCTGAAGCTTTCTTT. It codes for CASSWTGGAEAFF.

Of note for this clone: The sample has other DNA sequences that encode this CDR3 too. The chain employs TRBV18 and TRBJ1-2; 8 bases align to TRBD1. Germline V gene sequence: CDR1 KGHSH, CDR2 LQKENI. The CDR3 has 14 amino acids. The V gene end was trimmed by 5 bases and the J gene end by 5 bases; junction bases not matched to a gene: 7. This CDR3 is CASSTGQGGYGYTF. DNA for the CDR3: TGTGCCAGCTCAACCGGACAGGGCGGATATGGCTACACCTTC.

The chain employs TRBV6-6 and TRBJ2-3; 12 positions match TRBD2. Trimming took 8 bases from V and 2 from J; bases not matched to a gene: 5. The CDR3 is 15 amino acids. Germline-derived CDR1 and CDR2 are MNHNY and SVGAGI (reference sequence). CDR3 region: CASHGTSGYTDTQYF. DNA of the CDR3: TGTGCCAGCCACGGGACTAGCGGGTACACAGATACGCAGTATTTT.

The chain links TRBV27 to TRBJ1-5, with TRBD1 as a possible D gene (5 bases). The CDR3 covers 13 residues. The germline CDR1 and CDR2 sequences are MNHEY and SMNVEV (reference sequence). V lost 5 bases, J lost 4 bases, and 9 bases lay in between. In nucleotides, the CDR3 is TGTGCCAGCAGTCCCCCAGGGAATCAGCCCCAGCATTTT. It specifies CASSPPGNQPQHF.

V usage is TRBV6-5 and J usage is TRBJ1-2; TRBD1 aligns across 9 bases. J gave up 2 bases and V 7 bases, and 5 bases lay outside the gene matches. The CDR3 runs to 14 residues. Germline V gene data show CDR1 as MNHEY and CDR2 as SVGAGI. This chain's CDR3 is CASKRGQGNYGYTF. The DNA for the CDR3 is TGTGCCAGCAAACGAGGACAGGGGAACTATGGCTACACCTTC.

The gene calls are TRBV24-1 and TRBJ2-3; 11 bases are shared with TRBD2. The CDR3 is 17 residues long. From germline, CDR1 is KGHDR and CDR2 SFDVKD. The ends lost 5 bases at V and 2 bases at J; junction bases unmatched: 8. For the CDR3, the DNA is TGTGCCACCAGTGGCCAGACTAGCGGGACCTACACAGATACGCAGTATTTT. It is translated as CATSGQTSGTYTDTQYF.

The chain has TRBV29-1 and TRBJ1-1, with D possibly matching TRBD1 (5 bases). Looked up from germline, CDR1 is SQVTM and CDR2 is ANQGSEA. The V end was cut by 4 bases, the J end by 1 base, with 10 bases between. The CDR3 is made up of 13 amino acids. The CDR3 reads CSVGIGGNTEAFF. Here the CDR3 DNA reads TGCAGCGTTGGGATTGGGGGGAACACTGAAGCTTTCTTT.

The J gene is TRBJ1-4, the V gene TRBV9; 11 bases line up with TRBD1. The length of the CDR3 is 14 residues. Looked up from germline, CDR1 is SGDLS and CDR2 is YYNGEE. V was pared by 4 bases and J by 7 bases, with 3 bases of the junction left unmatched. CDR3 nucleotide sequence: TGTGCCAGCAGCCCAGGACAGGGGGCTGAAAAACTGTTTTTT. Protein product: CASSPGQGAEKLFF. Filled out from reference TRBV9 and TRBJ1-4, the complete variable domain reads DSGVTQTPKHLITATGQRVTLRCSPRSGDLSVYWYQQSLDQGLQFLIQYYNGEERAKGNILERFSAQQFPDLHSELNLSSLELGDSALYFCASSPGQGAEKLFFGSGTQLSVL.

The chain uses TRBV9 and TRBJ1-2, with TRBD1 matching over 10 bases. Germline V gene sequence: CDR1 SGDLS, CDR2 YYNGEE. Losses at the gene ends were 7 bases for V and 7 bases for J; bases not matched to a gene: 7. CDR3 length equals 13 residues. CDR3 bases: TGTGCCAGCGGTGGGGACAGGGGCCTTGGCTACACCTTC. Its protein is CASGGDRGLGYTF.